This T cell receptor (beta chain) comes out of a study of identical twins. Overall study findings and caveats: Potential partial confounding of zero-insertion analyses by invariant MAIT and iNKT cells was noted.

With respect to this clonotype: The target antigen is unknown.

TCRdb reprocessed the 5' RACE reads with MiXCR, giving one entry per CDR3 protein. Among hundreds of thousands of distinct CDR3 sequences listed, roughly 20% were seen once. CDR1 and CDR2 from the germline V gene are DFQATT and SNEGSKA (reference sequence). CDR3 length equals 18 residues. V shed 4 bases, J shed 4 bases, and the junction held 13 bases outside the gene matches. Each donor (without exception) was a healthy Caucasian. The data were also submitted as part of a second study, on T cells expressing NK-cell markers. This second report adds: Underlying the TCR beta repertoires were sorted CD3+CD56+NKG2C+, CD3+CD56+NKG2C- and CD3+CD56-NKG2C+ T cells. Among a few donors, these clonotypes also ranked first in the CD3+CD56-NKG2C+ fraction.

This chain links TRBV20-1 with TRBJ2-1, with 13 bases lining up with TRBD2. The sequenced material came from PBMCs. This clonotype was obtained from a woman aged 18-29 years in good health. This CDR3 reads CSANQLAGGRHFYNEQFF. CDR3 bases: TGCAGTGCTAACCAACTAGCGGGGGGGCGCCACTTTTACAATGAGCAGTTCTTC.